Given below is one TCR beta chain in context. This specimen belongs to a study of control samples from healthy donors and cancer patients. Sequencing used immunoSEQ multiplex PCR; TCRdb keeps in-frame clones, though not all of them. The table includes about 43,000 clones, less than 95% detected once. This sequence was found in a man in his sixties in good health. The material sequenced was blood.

The CDR3 nucleotides read TGTGCCAGCAGCCAAGATCCCAGAGCTGAGACCCAGTACTTC. Its translation is CASSQDPRAETQYF. J is TRBJ2-5 and V is TRBV3-1 (or the pseudogene TRBV3-2), with D unclear. The CDR3 spans 14 residues. CDR1 is LGHDT, CDR2 YNNKEL, per germline (reference sequence). Trimming stripped 0 bases from V and 5 bases from J, with 10 bases between.